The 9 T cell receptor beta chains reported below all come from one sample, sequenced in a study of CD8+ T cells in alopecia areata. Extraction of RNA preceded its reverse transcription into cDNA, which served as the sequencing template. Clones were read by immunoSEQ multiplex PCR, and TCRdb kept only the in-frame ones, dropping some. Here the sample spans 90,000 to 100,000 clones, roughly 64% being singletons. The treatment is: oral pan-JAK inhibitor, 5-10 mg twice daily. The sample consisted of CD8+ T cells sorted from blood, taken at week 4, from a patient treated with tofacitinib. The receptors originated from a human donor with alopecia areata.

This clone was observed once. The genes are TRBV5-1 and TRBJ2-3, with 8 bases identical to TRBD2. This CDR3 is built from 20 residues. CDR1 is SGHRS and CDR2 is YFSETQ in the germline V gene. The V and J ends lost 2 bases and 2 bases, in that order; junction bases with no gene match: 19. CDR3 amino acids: CASSLIDRPSGRPPTDTQYF. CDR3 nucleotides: TGCGCCAGCAGCTTAATTGACAGACCAAGCGGGAGACCCCCCACAGATACGCAGTATTTT.

This CDR3 is CASSSGPAGNIQYF. In DNA, the CDR3 is TGTGCCAGCAGTTCCGGCCCTGCGGGAAACATTCAGTACTTC. This chain connects TRBV27 to TRBJ2-4; a weak D match, TRBD2 (5 bases). CDR1 and CDR2 from the germline V gene are MNHEY and SMNVEV (reference sequence). The V and J ends lost 4 bases and 6 bases respectively, with 13 bases between them. This CDR3 has 14 amino acids.

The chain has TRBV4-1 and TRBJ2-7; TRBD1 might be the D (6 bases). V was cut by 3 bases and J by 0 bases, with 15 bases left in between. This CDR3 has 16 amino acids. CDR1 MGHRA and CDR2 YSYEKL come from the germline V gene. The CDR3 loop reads CASSQEPTGNSYEQYF. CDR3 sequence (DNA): TGCGCCAGCAGCCAGGAGCCGACAGGTAACTCCTACGAGCAGTACTTC.

The CDR3 loop is CASSPSLGQGARGYTF. Written as DNA, the CDR3 is TGCGCCAGCAGCCCCTCCCTGGGGCAGGGGGCGCGGGGCTACACCTTC. This chain joins TRBV4-3 and TRBJ1-2; TRBD1 matches at 8 bases. The CDR3 loop spans 16 amino acids. V dropped 4 bases and J dropped 8; count of bases not matched to a gene: 15. Germline loops: CDR1 LGHNA, CDR2 YSLEER.

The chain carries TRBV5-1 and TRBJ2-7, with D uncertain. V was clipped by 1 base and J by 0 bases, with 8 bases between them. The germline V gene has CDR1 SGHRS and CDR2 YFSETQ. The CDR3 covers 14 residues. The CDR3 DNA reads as TGCGCCAGCAGCTTGATAGGTTACTCCTACGAGCAGTACTTC. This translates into CASSLIGYSYEQYF.

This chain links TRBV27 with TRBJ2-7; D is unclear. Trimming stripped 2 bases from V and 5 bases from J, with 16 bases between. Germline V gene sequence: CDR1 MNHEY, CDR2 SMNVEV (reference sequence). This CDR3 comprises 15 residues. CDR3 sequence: CASSLAARPLDEQYF. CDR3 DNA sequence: TGTGCCAGCAGTTTAGCCGCCCGCCCCTTGGACGAGCAGTACTTC.

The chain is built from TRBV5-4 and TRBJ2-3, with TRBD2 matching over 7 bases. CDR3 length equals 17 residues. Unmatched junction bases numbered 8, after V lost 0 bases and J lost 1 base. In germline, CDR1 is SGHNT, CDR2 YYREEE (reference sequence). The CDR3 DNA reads TGTGCCAGCAGCTTGGTCTTCGGGCTAGCGGGCACAGATACGCAGTATTTT. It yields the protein CASSLVFGLAGTDTQYF.

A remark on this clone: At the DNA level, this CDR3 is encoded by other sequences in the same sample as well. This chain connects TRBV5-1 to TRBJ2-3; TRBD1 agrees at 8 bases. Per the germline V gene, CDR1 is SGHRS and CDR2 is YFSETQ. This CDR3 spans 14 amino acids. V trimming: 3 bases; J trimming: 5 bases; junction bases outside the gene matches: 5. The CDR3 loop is CASSSGQGRDTQYF. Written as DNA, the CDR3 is TGCGCCAGCAGCTCAGGACAGGGTCGAGATACGCAGTATTTT.

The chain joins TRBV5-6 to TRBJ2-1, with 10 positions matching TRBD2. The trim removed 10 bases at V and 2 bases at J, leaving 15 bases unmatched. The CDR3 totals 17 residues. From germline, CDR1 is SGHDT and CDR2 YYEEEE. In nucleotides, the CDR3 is TGTGCCGGGGCGAGGTGGAGCGGGAGGGCCCCCTACAATGAGCAGTTCTTC. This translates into CAGARWSGRAPYNEQFF.